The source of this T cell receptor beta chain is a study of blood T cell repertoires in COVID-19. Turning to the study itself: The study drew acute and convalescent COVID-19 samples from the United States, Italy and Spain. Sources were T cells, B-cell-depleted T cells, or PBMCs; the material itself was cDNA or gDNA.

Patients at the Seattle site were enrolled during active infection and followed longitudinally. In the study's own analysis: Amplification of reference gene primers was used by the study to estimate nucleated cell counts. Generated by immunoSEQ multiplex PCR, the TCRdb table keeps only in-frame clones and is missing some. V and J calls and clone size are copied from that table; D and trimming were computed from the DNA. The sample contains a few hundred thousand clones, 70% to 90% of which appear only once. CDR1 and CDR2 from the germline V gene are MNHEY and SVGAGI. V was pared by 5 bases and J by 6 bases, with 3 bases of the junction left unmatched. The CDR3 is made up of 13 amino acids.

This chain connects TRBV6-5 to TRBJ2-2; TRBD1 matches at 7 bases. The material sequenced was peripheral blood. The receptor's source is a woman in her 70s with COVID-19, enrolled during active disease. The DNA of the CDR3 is TGTGCCAGCAGTAGACAGGGTCCCGGGGAGCTGTTTTTT. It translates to CASSRQGPGELFF.